The source of this T cell receptor (beta chain) is a study of CXCR3-negative and CXCR3-positive naive CD8 T cells. UMI-tagged TRB cDNA libraries were built via 5' RACE. With the 5' RACE reads reprocessed, TCRdb shows one record per CDR3 protein and no DNA. This table holds fewer than 140,000 distinct CDR3 sequences. CD45RO-CCR7+CD27+CD95- expression identified naive CD8+ T cells. Study-level results: Comparison of naive cells showed more hydrophobic TRB CDR3s in CXCR3-positive than in CXCR3-negative naive cells. Memory CD8+ cells showed much lower diversity, while both naive subsets displayed comparably high diversity. Cryopreservation partially decreased CXCR3 expression, and most assays used fresh PBMCs.

Per germline, CDR1 SGHAT and CDR2 FQNNGV. CDR3 length: 15 amino acids. Points on this clonotype: Its specificity is not known.

The V gene is TRBV11-2, the J gene TRBJ2-3. Sequencing used naive CXCR3+ CD8+ T cells from blood. Subset described: CD45RO-CCR7+CD27+CD95- naive CD8+ T cells expressing CXCR3 (TNR3+). The TCR comes from a human donor in good health. Some clones in this sample may be carry-over from other donors' samples. The CDR3 region is CASSSEPASTDTQYF.